The 22 T cell receptor beta chains reported below all come from one sample, sequenced in a study of CD8 T cells in Susac syndrome. RNA in amounts of roughly 0.45 to 1 ug was reverse transcribed with random hexamers. Each CDR3 protein is one row after TCRdb ran MiXCR on the immunoSEQ multiplex PCR reads. The table records about 130,000 distinct CDR3 sequences, approximately 90% of them present only once. Sequencing input: CD8+ T cells from PBMCs. Receptor source: a human donor with multiple sclerosis.

This chain connects TRBV5-1 to TRBJ1-2; D is uncertain. V gave up 3 bases and J gave up 3 bases, with 12 bases separating them. Germline assignment: CDR1 SGHRS and CDR2 YFSETQ. The CDR3 is 14 residues long. Here the CDR3 reads CASSWEEGDYGYTF. The CDR3, as DNA: TGCGCCAGCAGCTGGGAGGAAGGAGACTATGGCTACACCTTC.

V and J are TRBV27 and TRBJ2-3; no definite D call. This CDR3 region has 14 residues. Germline V gene data show CDR1 as MNHEY and CDR2 as SMNVEV (reference sequence). The V and J ends lost 5 bases and 4 bases respectively, with 13 bases between them. The CDR3 coding sequence is TGTGCCAGCAGTCCCGACACGGTAGCAGATACGCAGTATTTT. It yields the protein CASSPDTVADTQYF.

The chain links TRBV13 to TRBJ2-2, with 12 bases that match TRBD2. CDR3 length: 16 residues. V was clipped by 5 bases and J by 4 bases; unmatched bases: 5. Per the germline V gene, CDR1 is PRHDT and CDR2 is FYEKMQ (reference sequence). CDR3 sequence (DNA): TGTGCCAGCAGCCCCCTAGCGGGAGGGACCACCGGGGAGCTGTTTTTT. Its protein product is CASSPLAGGTTGELFF.

The J gene is TRBJ2-7, the V gene TRBV12-3 or TRBV12-4; D remains unclear. The CDR3 consists of 11 residues. Trimming stripped 6 bases from V and 5 bases from J, with 8 bases between. The CDR3 DNA follows: TGTGCCAGCAGCAACCGAAACGAGCAGTACTTC. This translates into CASSNRNEQYF.

This clonotype was found once. V is TRBV12-3 or TRBV12-4 and J is TRBJ2-1; D possibly corresponds to TRBD2 (5 bases). This CDR3 has 14 residues. Between the trimmed V and J ends, which lost 5 bases and 0 bases, there was a span of 8 bases. The CDR3 region has the DNA TGTGCCAGCAGTATTAGCGTCTCCTACAATGAGCAGTTCTTC. Protein: CASSISVSYNEQFF.

This clonotype was detected only once. The rearrangement links TRBV3-1 to TRBJ2-7; possibly TRBD2 for D (6 bases). The CDR3 totals 16 residues. CDR1 LGHDT and CDR2 YNNKEL come from the germline V gene (reference sequence). The V end lost 0 bases, the J end lost 6 bases, and 18 bases lay between the germline ends. The CDR3 sequence is CASSQDRLARESEQYF. CDR3 DNA: TGTGCCAGCAGCCAAGATAGGCTAGCGCGAGAGTCCGAGCAGTACTTC.

V gene TRBV6-6 combines with J gene TRBJ1-2, with TRBD1 identical over 7 bases. The V gene end was trimmed by 5 bases and the J gene end by 5 bases; junction bases not matched to a gene: 11. CDR3 length: 15 residues. Germline assignment: CDR1 MNHNY and CDR2 SVGAGI (reference sequence). The CDR3 is CASSKPDRWGYGYTF. In DNA, the CDR3 is TGTGCCAGCAGTAAACCGGACAGGTGGGGTTATGGCTACACCTTC.

This chain uses TRBV20-1 with TRBJ2-4, with 8 bases lining up with TRBD1. This CDR3 contains 17 residues. Trimming cost V 1 base and J 0 bases; bases outside gene matches: 8. Germline V gene data show CDR1 as DFQATT and CDR2 as SNEGSKA (reference sequence). CDR3 nucleotide sequence: TGCAGTGCTAGAGCCTGGACAGGGACTGGAGCCAAAAACATTCAGTACTTC. Translating gives CSARAWTGTGAKNIQYF.

The chain links TRBV28 to TRBJ2-5; 14 bases line up with TRBD2. V lost 2 bases and J lost 5; bases outside the gene matches: 7. There are 17 residues in the CDR3. CDR1 and CDR2 from the germline V gene are MDHEN and SYDVKM. The CDR3 nucleotides read TGTGCCAGCAGTTTAGCGGGGACTAGCGGGAGCTGGGAGACCCAGTACTTC. Protein sequence: CASSLAGTSGSWETQYF.

The chain is built from TRBV7-9 and TRBJ2-1; TRBD2 aligns across 9 bases. CDR3 length: 16 residues. V dropped 3 bases and J dropped 6; count of bases not matched to a gene: 9. In germline, CDR1 is SEHNR, CDR2 FQNEAQ (reference sequence). This chain's CDR3 is CASSFLLAGDLNEQFF. DNA for the CDR3: TGTGCCAGCAGCTTTCTTTTAGCGGGAGACCTCAATGAGCAGTTCTTC.

The chain has TRBV11-2 and TRBJ2-2; 9 bases are shared with TRBD2. Germline V gene data show CDR1 as SGHAT and CDR2 as FQNNGV. Trimming removed 5 bases from V and 6 bases from J; junction bases left unmatched: 7. This CDR3 region has 15 residues. CDR3 sequence: CASSPFAGGAGELFF. CDR3 DNA sequence: TGTGCCAGCAGCCCCTTTGCGGGAGGGGCCGGGGAGCTGTTTTTT.

J is TRBJ2-7 and V is TRBV4-1, with 11 nucleotides matching TRBD2. Per germline, CDR1 MGHRA and CDR2 YSYEKL. The CDR3 runs to 15 residues. The J segment lost 6 bases and the V segment lost 3 bases, leaving 7 bases of the junction unmatched. This CDR3 is CASSQALAGAIEQYF. DNA of the CDR3: TGCGCCAGCAGCCAGGCACTAGCGGGAGCAATCGAGCAGTACTTC.

The rearrangement joins TRBV7-9 to TRBJ2-7; TRBD1 matches 7 bases. The CDR3 runs to 16 residues. V was clipped by 0 bases and J by 0 bases; unmatched bases: 5. Germline V gene lookup returns CDR1 SEHNR and CDR2 FQNEAQ (reference sequence). The DNA for the CDR3 is TGTGCCAGCAGCTTAGCGTTGGGACAGCTCTCCTACGAGCAGTACTTC. Translating it yields CASSLALGQLSYEQYF.

The J gene is TRBJ1-5, the V gene TRBV6-6; tentative D call: TRBD1 (5 bases). CDR1 is MNHNY and CDR2 is SVGAGI in the germline V gene (reference sequence). The ends were cut back, 5 bases at V and 1 base at J, with 12 bases in the middle. The CDR3 has 15 amino acids. DNA of the CDR3: TGTGCCAGCAGTGGGGGGTGGGGGAGCAATCAGCCCCAGCATTTT. As protein: CASSGGWGSNQPQHF.

The chain uses TRBV27 and TRBJ1-5; tentative D call: TRBD1 (5 bases). Germline CDR1 and CDR2: MNHEY and SMNVEV (reference sequence). The CDR3 length is 15 residues. V lost 3 bases to trimming and J lost 3 bases, with 12 bases between them. The CDR3 coding sequence is TGTGCCAGCAGTTTCACGGGGGGATTCAATCAGCCCCAGCATTTT. Translated: CASSFTGGFNQPQHF.

Points on this clonotype: One end of the junction is discordant with germline, which a read error may explain. This chain links TRBV30 with TRBJ1-1; 10 bases fit TRBD1. Germline lookup yields CDR1 GTSNPN and CDR2 SVGIG (reference sequence). The CDR3 has 13 residues. Written as DNA, the CDR3 is TGTGCCTGGGGGACAGGGGCGAACGCTGAAGCTTTCTTT. Protein sequence: CAWGTGANAEAFF.

The CDR3 is CASSHGLRETHYGYTF. Here the CDR3 DNA reads TGTGCCAGCAGCCACGGACTCAGGGAAACCCACTATGGCTACACCTTC. V usage is TRBV7-9 and J usage is TRBJ1-2; D possibly corresponds to TRBD1 (5 bases). Trimming took 5 bases from V and 3 from J, leaving 19 bases between them. Per the germline V gene, CDR1 is SEHNR and CDR2 is FQNEAQ (reference sequence). This CDR3 has 16 amino acids.

The chain uses TRBV3-1 and TRBJ2-3, with 7 positions matching TRBD2. CDR1 and CDR2 from the germline V gene are LGHDT and YNNKEL (reference sequence). Trimming cost V 3 bases and J 5 bases; bases outside gene matches: 11. This CDR3 is built from 16 residues. The CDR3 reads CASSQDLAGEEDTQYF. The CDR3 nucleotides are TGTGCCAGCAGCCAGGATCTGGCGGGAGAGGAAGATACGCAGTATTTT.

The V gene is TRBV7-7, the J gene TRBJ2-5; D unresolved. Germline CDR1 reads SSHAT; CDR2 reads FNYEAQ (reference sequence). Trimming took off 5 bases at V and 5 bases at J, with 12 bases between the two ends. The CDR3 runs to 13 residues. The CDR3 coding sequence is TGTGCCAGCAGCGTATCCATAGGGGAGACCCAGTACTTC. It translates to CASSVSIGETQYF.

The chain joins TRBV12-3 or TRBV12-4 to TRBJ2-7; weak D call: TRBD1 (7 bases). There are 16 residues in the CDR3. The V gene lost 7 bases and the J gene lost 1 base, with 20 bases spanning the gap. CDR3 DNA sequence: TGTGCCAGCACCACTTTTTTGGGGGGACAGTCCTACGAGCAGTACTTC. This codes for CASTTFLGGQSYEQYF.

This chain joins TRBV15 and TRBJ1-1, with D unresolved. The CDR3 length is 13 residues. Trimming removed 3 bases at V and 1 base at J, with 6 bases between. CDR1 LNHNV and CDR2 YYDKDF come from the germline V gene (reference sequence). CDR3 amino acids: CATSSQRNTEAFF. The CDR3, as DNA: TGTGCCACCAGCAGCCAACGGAACACTGAAGCTTTCTTT.

The chain employs TRBV10-3 and TRBJ1-5, with no clear D. V was clipped by 0 bases and J by 5 bases, with 5 bases between them. From germline, CDR1 is ENHRY and CDR2 SYGVKD. This CDR3 has 13 amino acids. The CDR3 nucleotides are TGTGCCATCAGTGAGTCAGCTTATCAGCCCCAGCATTTT. Its protein product is CAISESAYQPQHF.